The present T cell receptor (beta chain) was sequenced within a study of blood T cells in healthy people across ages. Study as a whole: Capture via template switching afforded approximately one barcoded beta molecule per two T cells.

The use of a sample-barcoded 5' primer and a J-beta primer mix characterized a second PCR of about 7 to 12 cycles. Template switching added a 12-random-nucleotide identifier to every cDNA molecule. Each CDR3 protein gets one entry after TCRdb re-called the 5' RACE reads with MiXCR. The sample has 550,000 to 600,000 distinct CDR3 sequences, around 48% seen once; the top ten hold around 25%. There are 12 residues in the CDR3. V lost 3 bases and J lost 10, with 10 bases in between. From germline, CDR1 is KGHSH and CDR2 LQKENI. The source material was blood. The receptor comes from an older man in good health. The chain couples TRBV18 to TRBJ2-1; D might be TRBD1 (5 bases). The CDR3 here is CASSPRQREQFF. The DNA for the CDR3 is TGTGCCAGCTCACCCCGACAGAGGGAGCAGTTCTTC.